These 4 T cell receptor beta chains came from one sample sequenced in a study of T cells in tuberculosis. Assay used: immunoSEQ multiplex PCR; TCRdb lists only in-frame clones, some missing. The sample lists more than 70,000 clones, roughly 88% occurring once. After thawing and overnight rest, PBMC were stained with GMM-loaded CD1B tetramer, viability dye and anti-CD3 for sorting. CD1B tetramers were loaded with Rhodococcus equi-derived C32 glucose monomycolate. Sequenced sample: CD1b-GMM tetramer-negative cells sorted from PBMCs. The receptor set was obtained from an adult woman with latent tuberculosis.

This chain links TRBV19 with TRBJ2-1; TRBD2 agrees at 9 bases. Germline V gene sequence: CDR1 LNHDA, CDR2 SQIVND (reference sequence). The CDR3 is made up of 15 amino acids. V lost 2 bases to trimming and J lost 12 bases; unmatched junction nucleotides: 11. The CDR3 nucleotides read TGTGCCAGTAGTATATCGGCTAGCGGGGAGATGGGGCAGTTCTTC. It encodes CASSISASGEMGQFF.

This clone showed up just a few times. V usage is TRBV11-2 and J usage is TRBJ2-5, with D possibly TRBD2 on 8 matching bases. Germline V CDR1 and CDR2: SGHAT, FQNNGV. The CDR3 runs to 17 residues. The germline V and J ends were trimmed by 5 bases and 5 bases, with 24 bases remaining between them. This CDR3 is CASSRRGLAGDGETQYF. In DNA form, the CDR3 reads TGTGCCAGCAGCCGAAGGGGGCTAGCGGGTGACGGGGAGACCCAGTACTTC.

The chain joins TRBV6-1 to TRBJ1-2, with D possibly matching TRBD1 (6 bases). Deletions cut 6 bases from V and 4 bases from J, with 18 bases between. This CDR3 is 15 amino acids long. Per germline, CDR1 MNHNS and CDR2 SASEGT. The CDR3 loop is CASSQLRGISYGYTF. The CDR3 DNA reads as TGTGCCAGCAGCCAGCTCAGGGGAATATCCTATGGCTACACCTTC.

The CDR3 is CASSLREGPGDGYTF. CDR3 nucleotides: TGTGCCAGCAGCTTACGCGAGGGCCCGGGGGATGGCTACACCTTC. V and J are TRBV7-6 and TRBJ1-2; possible D gene TRBD1, 5 bases. This CDR3 has 15 amino acids. Trimming shortened V by 2 bases and J by 6 bases, and 16 bases separated the two germline ends. Germline assignment: CDR1 SGHVS and CDR2 FNYEAQ.